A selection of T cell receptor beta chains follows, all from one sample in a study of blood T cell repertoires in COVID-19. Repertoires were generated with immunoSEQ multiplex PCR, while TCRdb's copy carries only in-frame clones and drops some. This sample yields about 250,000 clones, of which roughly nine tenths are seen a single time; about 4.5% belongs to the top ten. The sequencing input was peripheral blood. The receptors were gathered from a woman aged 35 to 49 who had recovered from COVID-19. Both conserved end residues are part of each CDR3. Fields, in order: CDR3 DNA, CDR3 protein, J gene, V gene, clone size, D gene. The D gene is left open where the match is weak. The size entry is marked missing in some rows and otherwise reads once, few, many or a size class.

cdr3_nt: TGTGCCAGTAGTATAGCCCCTTGGAGTGATTCACCCCTCCACTTT; cdr3_aa: CASSIAPWSDSPLHF; j_call: TRBJ1-6; v_call: TRBV19; clone_size: NA; d_call: NA
cdr3_nt: TGTGCTAGTGGTTTGTACACCATGGATCAGCCCCAGCATTTT; cdr3_aa: CASGLYTMDQPQHF; j_call: TRBJ1-5; v_call: TRBV12-5; clone_size: NA; d_call: NA
cdr3_nt: TGTGCCAGCAGTTACTGGAGGGCTGAAAAACTGTTTTTT; cdr3_aa: CASSYWRAEKLFF; j_call: TRBJ1-4; v_call: TRBV6-5; clone_size: once; d_call: NA
cdr3_nt: TGCGCCAGCAGCGCCGGGACAGGGGGCAAAGATACGCAGTATTTT; cdr3_aa: CASSAGTGGKDTQYF; j_call: TRBJ2-3; v_call: TRBV5-1; clone_size: NA; d_call: TRBD1
cdr3_nt: TGTGCCATCAGTGGAGGACAGGGGAAAGGGACCTCTGGGGCCAACGTCCTGACTTTC; cdr3_aa: CAISGGQGKGTSGANVLTF; j_call: TRBJ2-6; v_call: TRBV10-3; clone_size: NA; d_call: TRBD1
cdr3_nt: TGCGCCAGCAGCTTCCCACAGACCCCAGAGACCCAGTACTTC; cdr3_aa: CASSFPQTPETQYF; j_call: TRBJ2-5; v_call: TRBV5-1; clone_size: NA; d_call: NA
cdr3_nt: TGTGCCACCCTAATGAACAGGGGTGGGTCCTATAATTCACCCCTCCACTTT; cdr3_aa: CATLMNRGGSYNSPLHF; j_call: TRBJ1-6; v_call: TRBV24-1; clone_size: NA; d_call: TRBD1
cdr3_nt: TGTGCCAGCAGCCAGCTGGACAGCGGGAGGGCCCAAGAGACCCAGTACTTC; cdr3_aa: CASSQLDSGRAQETQYF; j_call: TRBJ2-5; v_call: TRBV14; clone_size: NA; d_call: TRBD2
cdr3_nt: TGTGCCACCAAATCTAACAGGAATGAAAAACTGTTTTTT; cdr3_aa: CATKSNRNEKLFF; j_call: TRBJ1-4; v_call: TRBV15; clone_size: NA; d_call: NA
cdr3_nt: TGTGCCAGCTGCACGGGACAGAACACTGAAGCTTTCTTT; cdr3_aa: CASCTGQNTEAFF; j_call: TRBJ1-1; v_call: TRBV18; clone_size: once; d_call: NA
cdr3_nt: TGTGCCAGCAGTTACCGGGACTTCCAAGAGACCCAGTACTTC; cdr3_aa: CASSYRDFQETQYF; j_call: TRBJ2-5; v_call: TRBV28; clone_size: NA; d_call: NA
cdr3_nt: TGTGCCAGCAGCCTGGGACAGGGACGCGAAAAACTGTTTTTT; cdr3_aa: CASSLGQGREKLFF; j_call: TRBJ1-4; v_call: TRBV6-5; clone_size: NA; d_call: TRBD1
cdr3_nt: TGTGCCAGCTCACCACTGGCAGGGGAAGAGACCCAGTACTTC; cdr3_aa: CASSPLAGEETQYF; j_call: TRBJ2-5; v_call: TRBV18; clone_size: NA; d_call: NA
cdr3_nt: TGCGCCAGCAGCCAAGGGAGGGTGCTCACTAATGAAAAACTGTTTTTT; cdr3_aa: CASSQGRVLTNEKLFF; j_call: TRBJ1-4; v_call: TRBV4-1; clone_size: once; d_call: NA
cdr3_nt: TGTGCCAGCAGCGTAGGGCCCCTCCTAGCGGGGTACAATGAGCAGTTCTTC; cdr3_aa: CASSVGPLLAGYNEQFF; j_call: TRBJ2-1; v_call: TRBV9; clone_size: NA; d_call: TRBD2
cdr3_nt: TGTGCCAGCAGTGGTGGGGGGGAGACCCAGTACTTC; cdr3_aa: CASSGGGETQYF; j_call: TRBJ2-5; v_call: TRBV2; clone_size: NA; d_call: NA
cdr3_nt: TGTGCCATCAGTGGGCCGGACGCCCCGGGGAACATTCAGTACTTC; cdr3_aa: CAISGPDAPGNIQYF; j_call: TRBJ2-4; v_call: TRBV10-3; clone_size: NA; d_call: NA
cdr3_nt: TGTGCCAGCAGACAAGACAGGGGCTATGGCTACACCTTC; cdr3_aa: CASRQDRGYGYTF; j_call: TRBJ1-2; v_call: TRBV6-5; clone_size: NA; d_call: TRBD1
cdr3_nt: TGTGCCAGCAGCGCGGACCCAGGGGTTTCACCCCTCCACTTT; cdr3_aa: CASSADPGVSPLHF; j_call: TRBJ1-6; v_call: TRBV11-2; clone_size: NA; d_call: NA
cdr3_nt: TGTGCCAGCAGCCAACCGAGTAGATATGGCTACACCTTC; cdr3_aa: CASSQPSRYGYTF; j_call: TRBJ1-2; v_call: TRBV16; clone_size: NA; d_call: NA
cdr3_nt: TGTGCCACCCAACAGCATGGGTCGACAGGGGCGACCTATGGCTACACCTTC; cdr3_aa: CATQQHGSTGATYGYTF; j_call: TRBJ1-2; v_call: TRBV27; clone_size: NA; d_call: TRBD1
cdr3_nt: TGTGCCAGCAGCTTAGCCCCGACAGGGGCCCGGACCGGGGAGCTGTTTTTT; cdr3_aa: CASSLAPTGARTGELFF; j_call: TRBJ2-2; v_call: TRBV7-9; clone_size: NA; d_call: TRBD1
cdr3_nt: TGTGCCAGCAGTTTTAGGACACCCTATGGCTACACCTTC; cdr3_aa: CASSFRTPYGYTF; j_call: TRBJ1-2; v_call: TRBV12-3/TRBV12-4; clone_size: NA; d_call: NA
cdr3_nt: TGTGCCAGCAGCTTAAGACAGGGGAGTGCTGAAGCTTTCTTT; cdr3_aa: CASSLRQGSAEAFF; j_call: TRBJ1-1; v_call: TRBV7-9; clone_size: NA; d_call: TRBD1
cdr3_nt: TGTGCCAGCAGCCGGGACAGGGCCGTTTCACCCCTCCACTTT; cdr3_aa: CASSRDRAVSPLHF; j_call: TRBJ1-6; v_call: TRBV3-1/TRBV3-2; clone_size: NA; d_call: TRBD1
cdr3_nt: TGTGCCAGCTCACCGCTGACAGGGCATGAGCAGTTCTTC; cdr3_aa: CASSPLTGHEQFF; j_call: TRBJ2-1; v_call: TRBV18; clone_size: NA; d_call: TRBD1
cdr3_nt: TGTGCCAGCAGCCAGGACAGCAATACGCAGTATTTT; cdr3_aa: CASSQDSNTQYF; j_call: TRBJ2-3; v_call: TRBV9; clone_size: NA; d_call: NA
cdr3_nt: TGTGCCAGCTCCCCGGGAGATGGCTACACCTTC; cdr3_aa: CASSPGDGYTF; j_call: TRBJ1-2; v_call: TRBV18; clone_size: NA; d_call: NA
cdr3_nt: TGTGCCTGGAGTGTACAGGGGACAAGGGGTCAGCCCCAGCATTTT; cdr3_aa: CAWSVQGTRGQPQHF; j_call: TRBJ1-5; v_call: TRBV30; clone_size: few; d_call: TRBD1
cdr3_nt: TGTGCCAGCAGCGTAGCGGGGGGGCTGAGTGGTGAAGGGGAGCTGTTTTTT; cdr3_aa: CASSVAGGLSGEGELFF; j_call: TRBJ2-2; v_call: TRBV9; clone_size: NA; d_call: TRBD2
cdr3_nt: TGCGCCAGCAGCCTCGAGGGGGCCGACGACGAGCAGTACTTC; cdr3_aa: CASSLEGADDEQYF; j_call: TRBJ2-7; v_call: TRBV5-1; clone_size: NA; d_call: TRBD1
cdr3_nt: TGTGCCAGCAGTGAGGTAGCTGACACTGAAGCTTTCTTT; cdr3_aa: CASSEVADTEAFF; j_call: TRBJ1-1; v_call: TRBV7-9; clone_size: NA; d_call: NA
cdr3_nt: TGCGCCAGCAGCCAAGAACCGCTTGGACTCTCCTACAATGAGCAGTTCTTC; cdr3_aa: CASSQEPLGLSYNEQFF; j_call: TRBJ2-1; v_call: TRBV4-3; clone_size: NA; d_call: NA
cdr3_nt: TGTGCCAGCAGTTTTACCAGCTATGGCTACACCTTC; cdr3_aa: CASSFTSYGYTF; j_call: TRBJ1-2; v_call: TRBV28; clone_size: NA; d_call: NA
cdr3_nt: TGCAGCGTCGGGACTAGCGGGGTTGATACGCAGTATTTT; cdr3_aa: CSVGTSGVDTQYF; j_call: TRBJ2-3; v_call: TRBV29-1; clone_size: NA; d_call: TRBD2
cdr3_nt: TGTGCCAGCAGCAGGGAGGGGGGAACTGAGCAGTTCTTC; cdr3_aa: CASSREGGTEQFF; j_call: TRBJ2-1; v_call: TRBV6-6; clone_size: NA; d_call: NA
cdr3_nt: TGTGCCAGCAGTTTATTAACGGGTGAAAAACTGTTTTTT; cdr3_aa: CASSLLTGEKLFF; j_call: TRBJ1-4; v_call: TRBV28; clone_size: NA; d_call: NA
cdr3_nt: TGCAGCGTTCTATGGGGGGGCACTGAAGCTTTCTTT; cdr3_aa: CSVLWGGTEAFF; j_call: TRBJ1-1; v_call: TRBV29-1; clone_size: NA; d_call: NA
cdr3_nt: TGTGCCTCGGGGACTAATAGCAATCAGCCCCAGCATTTT; cdr3_aa: CASGTNSNQPQHF; j_call: TRBJ1-5; v_call: TRBV6-5; clone_size: NA; d_call: NA
cdr3_nt: TGCGCCAGCGCAAAAACCCAGGGGACAGGGGGCTTGGACACTGAAGCTTTCTTT; cdr3_aa: CASAKTQGTGGLDTEAFF; j_call: TRBJ1-1; v_call: TRBV5-1; clone_size: NA; d_call: TRBD1
cdr3_nt: TGTGCCAGCAGCTCGACAGGTCATGGCTACACCTTC; cdr3_aa: CASSSTGHGYTF; j_call: TRBJ1-2; v_call: TRBV7-9; clone_size: NA; d_call: NA